These 6 T cell receptor beta chains came from one sample sequenced in a study of T cells in Graves' hyperthyroidism and ophthalmopathy. Amplified TCR beta CDR3 regions derived from RNA transcripts. TCR CDR3 underwent first-round RT-PCR with the HTBI primer set. Via MiXCR, TCRdb re-called the multiplex PCR reads, giving one row per CDR3 protein. The sample holds a few hundred thousand distinct CDR3 sequences, approximately 15% seen once. Material: blood. The receptors originated from a woman aged 25 to 39 with Graves' hyperthyroidism that later progressed to Graves' ophthalmopathy.

V is TRBV3-1 and J is TRBJ2-7, with TRBD2 matching 10 bases. Germline loops: CDR1 LGHDT, CDR2 YNNKEL (reference sequence). CDR3 length equals 20 residues. V was clipped by 1 base and J by 3 bases; unmatched bases: 18. The CDR3 DNA follows: TGTGCCAGCAGCCAAGTGCTTCTTAGTGCCGATAGCGGGAGGATCTACGAGCAGTACTTC. It specifies CASSQVLLSADSGRIYEQYF.

A word on this clonotype: A much more abundant neighbour one base away suggests this may be a read error. The chain joins TRBV29-1 to TRBJ2-7; D is uncertain. The J call is doubtful: the DNA matches TRBJ2-1 better. CDR1 is SQVTM, CDR2 ANQGSEA, per germline. This CDR3 has 12 amino acids. The DNA for the CDR3 is TGCAGCGTTGAAGGACACCCCTACGAGCAGTTCTTC. This sequence encodes CSVEGHPYEQFF.

The chain has TRBV18 and TRBJ2-1; TRBD2 matches at 16 bases. V was pared by 0 bases and J by 9 bases, with 2 bases of the junction left unmatched. This CDR3 is built from 16 residues. Germline V gene data show CDR1 as KGHSH and CDR2 as LQKENI. In DNA form, the CDR3 reads TGTGCCAGCTCACCACCGGGACTAGCGGGAGGGGCTGAGCAGTTCTTC. This translates into CASSPPGLAGGAEQFF.

Ten or more counts support this clonotype. The chain links TRBV28 to TRBJ1-5; 10 nucleotides align to TRBD1. In germline, CDR1 is MDHEN, CDR2 SYDVKM. The trim removed 5 bases at V and 6 bases at J, leaving 10 bases unmatched. CDR3 length: 16 amino acids. DNA for the CDR3: TGTGCCAGCAGTCGATTGACAGGGGGCTTGGGTCAGCCCCAGCATTTT. Translation: CASSRLTGGLGQPQHF.

The rearrangement links TRBV3-1 to TRBJ1-5; no firm D call. Germline V lookup: CDR1 LGHDT, CDR2 YNNKEL (reference sequence). This CDR3 comprises 16 residues. The V end was cut by 0 bases, the J end by 7 bases, with 16 bases between. The CDR3 nucleotides are TGTGCCAGCAGCCAAGATCTCGCTACCCTCGGGCAGCCCCAGCATTTT. Its protein product is CASSQDLATLGQPQHF.

This clonotype was detected ten times or more. The chain combines TRBV6-1 with TRBJ2-7, with 7 bases aligning to TRBD1. This CDR3 contains 15 residues. Germline values: CDR1 MNHNS, CDR2 SASEGT. With V trimmed by 0 bases and J by 3 bases, 5 bases remained unmatched. The CDR3 nucleotides read TGTGCCAGCAGTGAAGCGCCACAGGGGAACTACGAGCAGTACTTC. This sequence encodes CASSEAPQGNYEQYF.